This is a list of T cell receptor beta chains from one sample in a study of blood T cells in healthy people across ages. From the 5' RACE reads, TCRdb called clonotypes with MiXCR, one entry per CDR3 protein. Here the sample spans about 940,000 distinct CDR3 sequences, around 49% being singletons. The specimen sequenced was blood. The receptors here all came from a man aged 30-40 years in good health. Each CDR3 is given with its conserved first and last residue. A D gene is named only where the DNA matches it firmly. Expanded clones are given a class, and other clones once, few, many or no size at all.

>-|TRBV6-5|-|TRBJ1-6
CASSYSPARGNNSPLHF
TGTGCCAGCAGTTACTCCCCCGCACGGGGAAATAATTCACCCCTCCACTTT
>-|TRBV14|-|TRBJ2-1
CASSDKWGGLMGDNEQFF
TGTGCCAGCAGCGATAAGTGGGGAGGCCTGATGGGCGATAATGAGCAGTTCTTC
>-|TRBV6-1|-|TRBJ2-3
CASRARQALTDTQYF
TGTGCCAGCAGGGCCAGACAGGCCTTAACAGATACGCAGTATTTT
>TRBD1|TRBV4-1|-|TRBJ2-5
CASSQEGQGRAQETQYF
TGCGCCAGCAGCCAAGAAGGACAGGGGCGCGCCCAAGAGACCCAGTACTTC
>-|TRBV4-3|few|TRBJ2-4
CASSQEEGADIQYF
TGCGCCAGCAGCCAAGAGGAGGGGGCGGACATTCAGTACTTC
>-|TRBV9|few|TRBJ2-7
CASSVEETGTSEQYF
TGTGCCAGCAGCGTAGAGGAAACAGGGACATCCGAGCAGTACTTC
>TRBD1|TRBV7-9|once|TRBJ2-2
CASSLRSGQDYTGELFF
TGTGCCAGCAGCTTAAGGTCCGGACAGGATTACACCGGGGAGCTGTTTTTT
>-|TRBV9|few|TRBJ2-5
CASSPDREKTQYF
TGTGCCAGCAGCCCGGACCGAGAGAAGACCCAGTACTTC
>-|TRBV4-1|-|TRBJ2-7
CASSQAWQEITYEQYF
TGCGCCAGCAGCCAAGCTTGGCAGGAGATTACCTACGAGCAGTACTTC
>TRBD1|TRBV29-1|-|TRBJ1-5
CSVTGNNNQPQHF
TGCAGCGTGACAGGGAACAACAATCAGCCCCAGCATTTT
>-|TRBV4-1|many|TRBJ2-1
CASSQDPPVGITYNEQFF
TGCGCCAGCAGCCAAGATCCCCCTGTGGGCATCACCTACAATGAGCAGTTCTTC
>-|TRBV7-2|few|TRBJ2-5
CASNWSGKETQYF
TGTGCCAGCAACTGGTCGGGAAAAGAGACCCAGTACTTC
>-|TRBV7-9|-|TRBJ2-1
CASSPMGNEQFF
TGTGCCAGCAGCCCCATGGGCAATGAGCAGTTCTTC
>-|TRBV7-2|-|TRBJ2-1
CASSVGWGAYNEQFF
TGTGCCAGCAGCGTGGGGTGGGGGGCCTACAATGAGCAGTTCTTC
>TRBD2|TRBV20-1|-|TRBJ2-3
CSAVAGATDTQYF
TGCAGTGCTGTAGCGGGAGCAACAGATACGCAGTATTTT
>-|TRBV20-1|-|TRBJ1-1
CSASKGSQNTEAFF
TGCAGTGCTAGTAAGGGCAGCCAGAACACTGAAGCTTTCTTT